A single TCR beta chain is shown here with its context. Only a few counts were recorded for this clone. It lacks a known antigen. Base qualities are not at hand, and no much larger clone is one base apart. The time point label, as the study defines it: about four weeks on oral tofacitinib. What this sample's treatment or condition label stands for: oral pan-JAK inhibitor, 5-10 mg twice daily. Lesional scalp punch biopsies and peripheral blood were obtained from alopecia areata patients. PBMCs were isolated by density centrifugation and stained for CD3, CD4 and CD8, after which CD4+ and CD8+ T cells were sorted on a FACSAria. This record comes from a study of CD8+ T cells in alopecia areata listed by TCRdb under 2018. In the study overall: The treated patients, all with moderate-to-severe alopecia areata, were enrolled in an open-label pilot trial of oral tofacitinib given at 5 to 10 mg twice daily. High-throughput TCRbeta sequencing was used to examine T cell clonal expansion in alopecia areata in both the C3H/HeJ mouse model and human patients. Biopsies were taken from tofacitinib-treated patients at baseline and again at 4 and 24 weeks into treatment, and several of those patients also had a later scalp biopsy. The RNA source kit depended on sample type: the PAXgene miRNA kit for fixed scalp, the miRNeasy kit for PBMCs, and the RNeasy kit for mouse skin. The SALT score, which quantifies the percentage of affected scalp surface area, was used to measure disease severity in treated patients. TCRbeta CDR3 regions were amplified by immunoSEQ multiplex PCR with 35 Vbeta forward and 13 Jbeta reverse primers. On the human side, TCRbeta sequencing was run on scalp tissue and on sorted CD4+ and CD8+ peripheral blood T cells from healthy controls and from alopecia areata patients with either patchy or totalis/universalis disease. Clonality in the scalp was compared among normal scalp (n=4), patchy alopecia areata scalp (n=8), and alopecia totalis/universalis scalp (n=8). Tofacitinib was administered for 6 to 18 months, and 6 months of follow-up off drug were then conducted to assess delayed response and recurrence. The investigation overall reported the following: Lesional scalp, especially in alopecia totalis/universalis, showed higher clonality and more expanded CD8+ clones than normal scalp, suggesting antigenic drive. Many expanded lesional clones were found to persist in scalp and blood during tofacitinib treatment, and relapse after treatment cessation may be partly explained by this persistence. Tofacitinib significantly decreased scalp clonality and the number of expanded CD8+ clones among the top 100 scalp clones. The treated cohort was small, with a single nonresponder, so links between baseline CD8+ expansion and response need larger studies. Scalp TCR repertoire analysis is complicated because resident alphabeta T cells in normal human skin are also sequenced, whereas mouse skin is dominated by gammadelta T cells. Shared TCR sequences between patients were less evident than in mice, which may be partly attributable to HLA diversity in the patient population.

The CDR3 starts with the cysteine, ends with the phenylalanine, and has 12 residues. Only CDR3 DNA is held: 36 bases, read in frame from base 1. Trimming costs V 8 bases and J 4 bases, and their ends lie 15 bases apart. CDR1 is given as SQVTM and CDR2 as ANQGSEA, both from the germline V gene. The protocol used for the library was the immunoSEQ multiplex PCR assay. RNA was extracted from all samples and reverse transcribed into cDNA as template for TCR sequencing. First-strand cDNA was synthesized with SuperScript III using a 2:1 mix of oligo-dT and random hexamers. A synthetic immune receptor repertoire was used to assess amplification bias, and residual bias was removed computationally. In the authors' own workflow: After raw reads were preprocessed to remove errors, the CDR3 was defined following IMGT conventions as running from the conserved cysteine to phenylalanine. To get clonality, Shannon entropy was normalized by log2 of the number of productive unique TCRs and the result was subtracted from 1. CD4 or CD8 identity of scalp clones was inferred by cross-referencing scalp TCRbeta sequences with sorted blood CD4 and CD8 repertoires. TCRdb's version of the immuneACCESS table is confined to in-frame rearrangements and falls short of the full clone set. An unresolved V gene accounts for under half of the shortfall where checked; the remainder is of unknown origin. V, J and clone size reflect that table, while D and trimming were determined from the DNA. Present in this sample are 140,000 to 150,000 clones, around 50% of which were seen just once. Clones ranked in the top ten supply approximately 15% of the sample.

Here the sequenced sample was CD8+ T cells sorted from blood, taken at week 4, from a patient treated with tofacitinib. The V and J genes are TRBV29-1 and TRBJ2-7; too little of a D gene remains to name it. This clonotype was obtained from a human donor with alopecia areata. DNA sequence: TGCAGCTATACTACGGTTTCTTACGAGCAGTACTTC. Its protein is CSYTTVSYEQYF.